Each of the 17 T cell receptor beta chains below was sequenced from the same sample in a study of T cells in Graves' hyperthyroidism and ophthalmopathy. From RNA transcripts, TCR beta CDR3 regions were amplified. A set of HTBI primers served as the primers for a first-round RT-PCR of the TCR CDR3. In TCRdb, the multiplex PCR reads were re-called with MiXCR into one record per CDR3 protein. The sample has over 350,000 distinct CDR3 sequences, over 13% seen once. The sequenced sample consisted of blood. The receptor source for this set is a man aged 50-60 years with Graves' ophthalmopathy.

The table lists this clonotype with a few counts. The chain uses TRBV20-1 and TRBJ1-1; 12 bases line up with TRBD1. Per the germline V gene, CDR1 is DFQATT and CDR2 is SNEGSKA (reference sequence). The J segment lost 2 bases and the V segment lost 6 bases, leaving 10 bases of the junction unmatched. There are 16 residues in the CDR3. Here the CDR3 reads CSATDPGQGANTEAFF. In nucleotides, the CDR3 is TGCAGTGCAACTGATCCGGGACAGGGGGCAAACACTGAAGCTTTCTTT.

This chain connects TRBV30 to TRBJ2-3, with TRBD2 matching 7 bases. Germline V gene data show CDR1 as GTSNPN and CDR2 as SVGIG (reference sequence). The CDR3 has 14 residues. Trimming cost V 4 bases and J 0 bases; bases outside gene matches: 4. The CDR3 DNA reads as TGTGCCTGGACCGTTAGCGGGAGCACAGATACGCAGTATTTT. As protein: CAWTVSGSTDTQYF.

The J gene is TRBJ1-2, the V gene TRBV3-1; D is ambiguous. The CDR3 loop spans 15 amino acids. Germline CDR1 reads LGHDT; CDR2 reads YNNKEL (reference sequence). Between the trimmed V and J ends, which lost 0 bases and 1 base, there was a span of 9 bases. CDR3 sequence: CASSQDLRFNYGYTF. The CDR3 DNA is TGTGCCAGCAGCCAAGATCTCAGGTTTAACTATGGCTACACCTTC.

About this clonotype itself: A much bigger clone sits one base away, suggesting this may be a read error. This likely comes from a read error, as the CDR3 has no conserved phenylalanine or tryptophan at its end. The rearrangement uses TRBV12-3 or TRBV12-4 and TRBJ1-1; TRBD1 might be the D (5 bases). The CDR3 covers 13 residues. Trimming left V 6 bases short and J 0 bases short, with 8 bases between. CDR3 amino acids: CASRLTVNTEAFS. The DNA of the CDR3 is TGTGCCAGCAGACTGACAGTGAACACTGAAGCTTTCTCT.

The V and J genes are TRBV2 and TRBJ1-3; D remains unclear. Germline CDR1 is SNHLY and CDR2 is FYNNEI. Between the trimmed V and J ends, which lost 7 bases and 3 bases, there was a span of 16 bases. The CDR3 consists of 15 residues. CDR3 residues: CASNLTRRVGNTIYF. CDR3 DNA sequence: TGTGCCAGCAATTTAACACGGCGAGTTGGAAACACCATATATTTT.

In the case of this clonotype: Given a much more abundant clone one base away, this may be a read error. The V gene is TRBV12-3 or TRBV12-4, the J gene TRBJ1-6, with D possibly being TRBD1 (6 bases). V was cut by 6 bases and J by 9 bases, with 12 bases left in between. The CDR3 is 13 residues long. CDR3 sequence (DNA): TGTGCCAGCAGGCCAAGACAGGTTTCACCCCTCCACTTT. Translating it yields CASRPRQVSPLHF.

For the CDR3, the DNA is TGCAGCGCAAAAAGACCAGCCCTGAACACTGAAGCTTTCTTT. The encoded protein is CSAKRPALNTEAFF. The chain joins TRBV29-1 to TRBJ1-1; D not certain. Per the germline V gene, CDR1 is SQVTM and CDR2 is ANQGSEA. The CDR3 is 14 amino acids. Trimming pared 7 bases from V and 0 bases from J, leaving 15 bases between.

About this clonotype itself: A much larger clone lies a single base off, so this may be a read error. The chain uses TRBV28 and TRBJ1-1; tentative D call: TRBD1 (6 bases). The V end was cut by 9 bases, the J end by 3 bases, with 14 bases between. Germline V CDR1 and CDR2: MDHEN, SYDVKM. This CDR3 spans 13 amino acids. The chain's CDR3 is CASIQGFDTEAFF. DNA of the CDR3: TGTGCCAGTATACAGGGATTTGACACTGAAGCTTTCTTT.

There are many counts of this clonotype. The rearrangement links TRBV18 to TRBJ2-5; TRBD2 matches 9 bases. V lost 2 bases, J lost 5 bases, and 3 bases stayed unmatched. The V gene's germline CDR1 is KGHSH and CDR2 LQKENI. The CDR3 is 14 residues long. CDR3 residues: CASSPLSGRETQYF. The CDR3 coding sequence is TGTGCCAGCTCACCATTGAGCGGGAGGGAGACCCAGTACTTC.

The CDR3 here is CASSLTITGQGGIGEQFF. The DNA for the CDR3 is TGTGCCAGCAGCTTAACCATCACGGGACAGGGAGGGATCGGTGAGCAGTTCTTC. This chain uses TRBV7-3 with TRBJ2-1, with 9 bases aligning to TRBD1. V shed 0 bases and J 9 bases; nucleotides not matched to a gene: 15. The germline CDR1 and CDR2 sequences are SGHTA and FQGTGA. The CDR3 runs 18 residues. Combining the CDR3 with reference TRBV7-3 and TRBJ2-1 gives the whole variable domain GAGVSQTPSNKVTEKGKYVELRCDPISGHTALYWYRQSLGQGPEFLIYFQGTGAADDSGLPNDRFFAVRPEGSVSTLKIQRTERGDSAVYLCASSLTITGQGGIGEQFFGPGTRLTVL.

This clonotype was counted only a few times. V is TRBV19 and J is TRBJ2-1, with unresolved D. The length of the CDR3 is 15 residues. CDR1 and CDR2 (germline): LNHDA, SQIVND (reference sequence). V was trimmed by 2 bases and J by 5 bases, leaving 13 bases between them. Here the CDR3 reads CASSIFMGKNNEQFF. The CDR3 DNA reads TGTGCCAGTAGTATATTTATGGGGAAAAACAATGAGCAGTTCTTC.

This chain links TRBV2 with TRBJ2-3, with TRBD2 as a possible D gene (6 bases). CDR1 and CDR2 from the germline V gene are SNHLY and FYNNEI. CDR3 length: 15 amino acids. V was shortened by 6 bases and J by 2 bases, with 15 bases between the two germline ends. Here the CDR3 reads CASRPLASNTDTQYF. The CDR3 bases are TGTGCCAGCAGACCTCTAGCGAGTAACACAGATACGCAGTATTTT.

This clonotype was detected a few times. The rearrangement joins TRBV20-1 to TRBJ2-1; 10 positions agree with TRBD2. The CDR3 covers 14 residues. Trimming removed 8 bases from V and 3 bases from J; junction bases left unmatched: 7. In germline, CDR1 is DFQATT, CDR2 SNEGSKA (reference sequence). The DNA for the CDR3 is TGCAGTACCAGCGGGAGGGCAAACTACAATGAGCAGTTCTTC. It encodes CSTSGRANYNEQFF.

The chain recombines TRBV30 with TRBJ2-7, with 8 bases fitting TRBD1. Trimming cost V 1 base and J 0 bases; bases outside gene matches: 8. Germline V lookup: CDR1 GTSNPN, CDR2 SVGIG (reference sequence). The CDR3 sequence is 16 residues long. Here the CDR3 DNA reads TGTGCCTGGAGTGGGCTGGGACAGGCGAGCTCCTACGAGCAGTACTTC. It codes for CAWSGLGQASSYEQYF.

This clonotype was observed many times. The junction and the germline gene differ at one end; a read error may be behind it. The chain couples TRBV5-5 to TRBJ2-3; D possibly corresponds to TRBD2 (8 bases). The V gene's germline CDR1 is SGHKS and CDR2 YYEKEE (reference sequence). This CDR3 contains 15 residues. The CDR3 loop reads CASSTTGLGTDAQYF. Here the CDR3 DNA reads TGTGCCAGCAGCACCACGGGACTAGGGACAGATGCGCAGTATTTT.

The rearrangement joins TRBV29-1 to TRBJ2-3; TRBD1 matches 8 bases. CDR3 length: 11 residues. Per germline, CDR1 SQVTM and CDR2 ANQGSEA. Trimming at V came to 8 bases and at J to 7 bases, leaving 5 bases not matched to a gene. Here the CDR3 reads CSTQGGHTQYF. DNA for the CDR3: TGCAGCACACAGGGGGGCCATACGCAGTATTTT.

This chain links TRBV6-1 with TRBJ2-1, with 7 bases fitting TRBD2. The germline V gene has CDR1 MNHNS and CDR2 SASEGT. Trimming at V came to 6 bases and at J to 0 bases, leaving 11 bases not matched to a gene. This CDR3 spans 17 amino acids. The CDR3 reads CASSRRLAGSSYNEQFF. As DNA, the CDR3 is TGTGCCAGCAGCCGACGGTTAGCGGGTAGCTCCTACAATGAGCAGTTCTTC.